A single sample gave rise to the 5 T cell receptor beta chains below, sequenced in a study of molecular identifiers for immune sequencing clone quantification (dated by TCRdb to 2016 to 2018). The library relied on PCR. The sample was run on a NextSeq 500. The raw public reads went through TCRdb reprocessing: fastp at Q25, MiXCR clone calling, in-frame beta chains kept. Records with the same CDR3 protein are collapsed into one entry carrying the most frequent genes and DNA. Present in this sample are approximately 97,000 distinct CDR3 sequences, 20% to 25% of which were seen just once. Together, the top ten hold under 1% of the sample. The sample taken for sequencing was naive CD8+ T cells from blood, with Jurkat cell RNA spiked in. The sample's cell subset or site label is to be understood as: FACS-sorted CD8+CD4-CCR7+CD45RA+ naive T cells. These receptors all come from a human donor in good health. Some libraries in this study had Jurkat cell RNA spiked in.

Note on this clonotype: Being one base from a much bigger clone, this may be a read error. The chain is built from TRBV2 and TRBJ2-5, with 8 positions matching TRBD1. The germline gives CDR1 SNHLY, CDR2 FYNNEI. The CDR3 consists of 15 residues. Trimming at V came to 8 bases and at J to 0 bases, leaving 8 bases not matched to a gene. CDR3 loop: CASGQGASHQETQYF. CDR3 in DNA: TGTGCCAGCGGGCAGGGGGCTTCGCACCAAGAGACCCAGTACTTC. Complete variable domain (other parts from reference TRBV2 and TRBJ2-5): EPEVTQTPSHQVTQMGQEVILRCVPISNHLYFYWYRQILGQKVEFLVSFYNNEISEKSEIFDDQFSVERPDGSNFTLKIRSTKLEDSAMYFCASGQGASHQETQYFGPGTRLLVL.

The J gene is TRBJ2-7, the V gene TRBV20-1; TRBD2 matches 7 bases. The CDR3 spans 15 residues. With V trimmed by 1 base and J by 0 bases, 6 bases remained unmatched. Germline V gene lookup returns CDR1 DFQATT and CDR2 SNEGSKA (reference sequence). CDR3 in amino acids: CSARGEAGTSYEQYF. As DNA, the CDR3 is TGCAGTGCTAGAGGAGAAGCGGGAACCTCCTACGAGCAGTACTTC.

V is TRBV15 and J is TRBJ1-1; possible D gene TRBD1, 5 bases. Germline V gives CDR1 LNHNV, CDR2 YYDKDF (reference sequence). Trimming stripped 0 bases from V and 4 bases from J, with 12 bases between. The CDR3 has 15 amino acids. CDR3 nucleotides: TGTGCCACCAGCAGAGATGGGGGGACGGGCACTGAAGCTTTCTTT. It specifies CATSRDGGTGTEAFF.

This clonotype has a count of ten or more. Here the CDR3 DNA reads TGCGCCAGCAGCTTGTCCCTAGCGGGGGCGATATACACAGATACGCAGTATTTT. Translating it yields CASSLSLAGAIYTDTQYF. The rearrangement joins TRBV5-1 to TRBJ2-3; 10 nucleotides match TRBD2. The CDR3 has 18 residues. Germline V gene sequence: CDR1 SGHRS, CDR2 YFSETQ. With V trimmed by 1 base and J by 2 bases, 10 bases remained unmatched.

The sample holds many counts of this clonotype. The chain has TRBV7-2 and TRBJ1-1, with no clear D. CDR1 is SGHTA and CDR2 is FQGNSA in the germline V gene. The ends were cut back, 1 base at V and 1 base at J, with 16 bases in the middle. There are 17 residues in the CDR3. The CDR3 region has the DNA TGTGCCAGCAGCTTAGATTATCCCAGAGATCCGAACACTGAAGCTTTCTTT. This codes for CASSLDYPRDPNTEAFF.